This T cell receptor (beta chain) was captured in a study of cytomegalovirus exposure and HLA in healthy donors. Whole-study context: In a previous analysis, some 110 million unique TCR beta sequences were found from 150 million to 200 million T cells.

The PCR employed 60 Vbeta primers together with 13 Jbeta primers. Clones were read by immunoSEQ multiplex PCR, and TCRdb kept only the in-frame ones, dropping some. The repertoire consists of about 140,000 clones, with around 72% occurring once and the leading ten covering approximately 2%. In the case of this clone: The antigen is unknown.

Findings of the study overall: Later work associated roughly 17,000 TCR beta sequences with HLA alleles at 0.05 false discovery rate.

J gave up 0 bases and V 10 bases, and 10 bases lay outside the gene matches. CDR1 ENHRY and CDR2 SYGVKD come from the germline V gene. This CDR3 spans 15 amino acids. This chain connects TRBV10-3 to TRBJ2-3; 7 bases are a match to TRBD2. The sequence was obtained from a man aged 35-49 years in good health and CMV-seronegative. The specimen sequenced was PBMCs. The CDR3 DNA is TGTGCCACCCTCCTAGCGGATCCTAGCACAGATACGCAGTATTTT. This codes for CATLLADPSTDTQYF.